A selection of T cell receptor beta chains follows, all from one sample in a study of cytomegalovirus exposure and HLA in healthy donors. This table comes from immunoSEQ multiplex PCR, and its TCRdb copy is limited to in-frame clones, with some not included. The table records 100,000 to 150,000 clones, 17% of them present only once. Sequenced input: PBMCs. The receptors here all came from a female donor in good health and CMV-seropositive. Both conserved end residues are trimmed from each CDR3.

>TRBV7-2
ASSLVGGVSFSPLH
>TRBV2
ASKAGGPDTQY
>TRBV5-1
ASSLDGGRNTEAF
>TRBV4-1
ASSQHSGFTSTDTQY
>TRBV4-3
ASSQIGQVDEKLF
>TRBV7-9
ASSFSGSYEKY
>TRBV2
ASSESTSGGVREQY
>TRBV2
ASSPWGGATNEKLF
>TRBV6-1
ASSELGRANTGELF
>TRBV7-2
ASSSTGEGNIQY
>TRBV10-3
AISDSPGTSTDTQY
>TRBV4-2
ASSQSGNVNYGYT
>TRBV2
ASRQGQGNQPQH
>TRBV6-1
ASNPDRAKGIQY
>TRBV27
ASSFALAGVLY
>TRBV6-6
ASSLYGNGEKLF
>TRBV9
ASSVSGFTGELF
>TRBV19
ASSHVTRWPEAF
>TRBV29-1
SVEDLYNEQF
>TRBV10-3
AISGLATDTQY
>TRBV6-1
ASSVFGTDAEAF
>TRBV4-2
ASQKDRAYTDTQY
>TRBV9
ASSAGGSYNEQF
>TRBV29-1
SAHSPQETQY
>TRBV27
ASSLGSYYEQY
>TRBV4-1
ASSPKMERNNEQF
>TRBV2
ASRGLLTGARYNEQF
>TRBV7-2
ASSLDFRARERGDTQY
>TRBV27
ASSARGAGAYEQY
>TRBV7-9
ASSQQGITQY
>TRBV5-6
ASSFGGRRGYNEQF
>TRBV5-1
ASSLVQGTYEQY
>TRBV4-3
ASSRGVSDTQY
>TRBV9
ASSVLAMSQDTQY
>TRBV2
ASRNRELVGELF
>TRBV6-6
ASSSPGQGDEKLF
>TRBV29-1
SVEIYNYEQY
>TRBV10-2
ASELAGGGEQY
>TRBV6-5
ASSFLAGGGTDTQY
>TRBV6-1
ASSEVAGHSPLH
>TRBV2
ASSAQTSGGRLNTGELF
>TRBV5-1
ASSPGTGAIIEETQY
>TRBV5-1
ASSDPGQTYEQY
>TRBV6-5
ASRARDRAGNTIY
>TRBV27
ASSSSGRMYNEQF
>TRBV7-8
ASSLIPPGTGRDEQY
>TRBV9
ASSVGGQDTDTQY
>TRBV19
ASSADRFNQPQH
>TRBV9
ASSVEWGPGEQF